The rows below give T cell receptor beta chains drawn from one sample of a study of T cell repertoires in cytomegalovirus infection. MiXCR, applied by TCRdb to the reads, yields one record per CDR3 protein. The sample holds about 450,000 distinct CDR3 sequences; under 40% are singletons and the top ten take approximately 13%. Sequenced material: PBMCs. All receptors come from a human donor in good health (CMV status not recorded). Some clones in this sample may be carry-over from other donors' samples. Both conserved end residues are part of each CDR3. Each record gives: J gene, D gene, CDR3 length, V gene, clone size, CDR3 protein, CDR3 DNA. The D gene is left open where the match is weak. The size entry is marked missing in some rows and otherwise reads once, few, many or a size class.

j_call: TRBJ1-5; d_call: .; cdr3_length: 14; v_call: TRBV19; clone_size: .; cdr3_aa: CASSNGRWDSAQHF; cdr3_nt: TGTGCCAGTAGTAATGGTAGATGGGATTCGGCCCAGCATTTT
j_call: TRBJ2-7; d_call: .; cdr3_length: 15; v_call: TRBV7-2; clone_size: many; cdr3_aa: CASSLMAERPYEQYF; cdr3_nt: TGTGCCAGCAGCTTAATGGCGGAACGCCCCTACGAGCAGTACTTC
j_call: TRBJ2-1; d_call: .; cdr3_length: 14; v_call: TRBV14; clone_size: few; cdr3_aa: CASSHRPDLGEQFF; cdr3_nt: TGTGCCAGCAGCCACCGTCCGGACTTGGGTGAGCAGTTCTTC
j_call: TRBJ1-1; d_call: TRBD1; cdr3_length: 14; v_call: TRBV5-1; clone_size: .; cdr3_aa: CASRQDRQNTEAFF; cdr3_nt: TGCGCCAGCAGACAGGACAGGCAGAACACTGAAGCTTTCTTT
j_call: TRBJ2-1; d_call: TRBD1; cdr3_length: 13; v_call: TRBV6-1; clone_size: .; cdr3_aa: CASRGTTGNEQFF; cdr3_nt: TGTGCCAGCAGGGGGACGACAGGGAATGAGCAGTTCTTC
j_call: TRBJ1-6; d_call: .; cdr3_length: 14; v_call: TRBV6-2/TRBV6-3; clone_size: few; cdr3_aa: CASTGESGSSPLHF; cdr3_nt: TGTGCCAGCACCGGGGAGTCTGGATCGTCACCCCTCCACTTT
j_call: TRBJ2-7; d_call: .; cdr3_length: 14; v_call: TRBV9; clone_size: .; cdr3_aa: CASSVGAGGYEQYF; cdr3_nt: TGTGCCAGCAGCGTAGGGGCAGGAGGCTACGAGCAGTACTTC
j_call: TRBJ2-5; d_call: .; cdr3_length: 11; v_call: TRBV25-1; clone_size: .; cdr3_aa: CASSSTVAQYF; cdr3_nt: TGTGCCAGCAGTTCCACGGTGGCCCAGTACTTC
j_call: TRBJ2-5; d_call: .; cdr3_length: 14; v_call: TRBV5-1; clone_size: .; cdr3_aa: CASSLGLLQETQYF; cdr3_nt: TGCGCCAGCAGCTTGGGACTCTTGCAAGAGACCCAGTACTTC
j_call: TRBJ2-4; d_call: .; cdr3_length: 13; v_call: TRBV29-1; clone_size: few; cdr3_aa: CSVEEDRRNIQYF; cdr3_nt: TGCAGCGTTGAAGAAGACAGACGAAACATTCAGTACTTC
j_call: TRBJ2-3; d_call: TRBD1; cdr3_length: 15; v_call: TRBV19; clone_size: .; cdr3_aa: CASSRTGQVADTQYF; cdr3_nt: TGTGCCAGTAGTAGGACCGGACAGGTTGCAGATACGCAGTATTTT
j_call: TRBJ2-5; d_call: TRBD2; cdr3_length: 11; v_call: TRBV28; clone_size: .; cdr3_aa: CASRGGETQYF; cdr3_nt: TGTGCCAGCAGGGGGGGGGAGACCCAGTACTTC
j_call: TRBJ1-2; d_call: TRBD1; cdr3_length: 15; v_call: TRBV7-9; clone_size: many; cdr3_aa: CASSLIGQGDYGYTF; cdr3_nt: TGTGCCAGCAGCTTAATTGGACAGGGGGACTATGGCTACACCTTC
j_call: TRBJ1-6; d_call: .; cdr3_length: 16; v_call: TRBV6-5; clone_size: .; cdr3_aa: CASSYSKGGSTSPLHF; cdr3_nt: TGTGCCAGCAGTTACTCGAAAGGGGGATCGACTTCACCCCTCCACTTT
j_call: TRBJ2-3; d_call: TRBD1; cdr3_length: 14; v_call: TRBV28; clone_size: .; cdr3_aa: CASSWTGGMDTQSF; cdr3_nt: TGTGCCAGCAGTTGGACAGGGGGAATGGATACGCAGTCTTTT
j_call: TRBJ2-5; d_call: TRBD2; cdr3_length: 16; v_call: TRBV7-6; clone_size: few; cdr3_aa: CASSVTSGGAGETQYF; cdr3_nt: TGTGCCAGCAGCGTAACTAGCGGGGGGGCCGGAGAGACCCAGTACTTC
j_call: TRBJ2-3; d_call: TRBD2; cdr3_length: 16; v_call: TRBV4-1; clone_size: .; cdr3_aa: CASSQVPSGSTDTQYF; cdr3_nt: TGCGCCAGCAGCCAAGTTCCTAGCGGGAGCACAGATACGCAGTATTTT
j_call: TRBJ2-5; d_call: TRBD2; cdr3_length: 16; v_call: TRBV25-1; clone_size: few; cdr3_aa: CASSASGGPFVETQYF; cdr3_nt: TGTGCCAGCAGTGCCTCGGGGGGGCCTTTCGTAGAGACCCAGTACTTC
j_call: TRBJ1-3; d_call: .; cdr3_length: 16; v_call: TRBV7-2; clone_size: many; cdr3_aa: CASSSLQEISGNTIYF; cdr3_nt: TGTGCCAGCAGCTCACTACAAGAGATCTCTGGAAACACCATATATTTT
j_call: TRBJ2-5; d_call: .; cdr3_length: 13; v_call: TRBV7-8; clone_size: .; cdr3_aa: CASSLTDGETQYF; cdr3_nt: TGTGCCAGCAGCCTAACGGACGGAGAGACCCAGTACTTC
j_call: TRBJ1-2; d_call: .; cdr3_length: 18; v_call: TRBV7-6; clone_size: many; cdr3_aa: CASSLETASRNGPYGYTF; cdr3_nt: TGTGCCAGCAGCTTAGAGACAGCGTCTCGCAATGGGCCTTATGGCTACACCTTC
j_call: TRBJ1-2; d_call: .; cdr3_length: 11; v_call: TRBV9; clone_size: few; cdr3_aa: CASSVAGGYTF; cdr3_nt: TGTGCCAGCAGCGTAGCAGGTGGCTACACCTTC
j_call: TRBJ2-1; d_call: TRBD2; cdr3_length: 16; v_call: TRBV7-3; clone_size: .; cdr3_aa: CASSPPGTSGAHEQFF; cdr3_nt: TGTGCCAGCAGCCCCCCCGGGACTAGCGGGGCTCATGAGCAGTTCTTC
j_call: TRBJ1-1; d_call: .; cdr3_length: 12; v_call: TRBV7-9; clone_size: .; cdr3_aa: CASSSRGGEAFF; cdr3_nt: TGTGCCAGCAGCTCCCGTGGGGGCGAAGCTTTCTTT
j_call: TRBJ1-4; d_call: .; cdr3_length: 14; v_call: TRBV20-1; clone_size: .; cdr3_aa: CSARSGGTNEKLFF; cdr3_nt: TGCAGTGCTAGGAGCGGGGGAACTAATGAAAAACTGTTTTTT
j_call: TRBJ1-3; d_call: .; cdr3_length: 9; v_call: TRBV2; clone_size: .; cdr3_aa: CVTGNTIYF; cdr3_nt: TGTGTCACGGGAAACACCATATATTTT
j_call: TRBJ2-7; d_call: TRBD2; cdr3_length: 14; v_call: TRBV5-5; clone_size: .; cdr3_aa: CASRPSGGLYEQYF; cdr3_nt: TGTGCCAGCAGACCATCGGGGGGGCTTTATGAGCAGTACTTC
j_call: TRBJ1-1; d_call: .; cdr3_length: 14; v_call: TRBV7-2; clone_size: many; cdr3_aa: CASSLRTPNTEAFF; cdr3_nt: TGTGCCAGCAGCTTACGGACCCCGAACACTGAAGCTTTCTTT
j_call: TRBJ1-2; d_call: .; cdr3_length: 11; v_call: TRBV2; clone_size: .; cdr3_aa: CASSVVYGYTF; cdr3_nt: TGTGCCAGCAGTGTAGTCTATGGCTACACCTTC
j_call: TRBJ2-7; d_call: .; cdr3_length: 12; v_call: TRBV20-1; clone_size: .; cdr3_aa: CSARPSAGEQYF; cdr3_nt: TGCAGTGCTAGACCGAGCGCCGGCGAGCAGTACTTC
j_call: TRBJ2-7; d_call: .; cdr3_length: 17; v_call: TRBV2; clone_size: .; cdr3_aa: CASSDIPWGGVTYEQYF; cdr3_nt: TGTGCCAGCAGCGATATTCCCTGGGGCGGGGTGACCTACGAGCAGTACTTC
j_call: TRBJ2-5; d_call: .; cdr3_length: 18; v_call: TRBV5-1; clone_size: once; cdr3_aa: CASSLSASQFGVVGGQYF; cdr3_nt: TGCGCCAGCAGCTTGTCCGCTAGTCAGTTCGGGGTGGTTGGTGGCCAGTACTTC
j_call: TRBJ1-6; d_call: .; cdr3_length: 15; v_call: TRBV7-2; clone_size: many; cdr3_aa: CASSAWAESNSPLHF; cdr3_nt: TGTGCCAGCAGCGCTTGGGCGGAAAGCAATTCACCCCTCCACTTT
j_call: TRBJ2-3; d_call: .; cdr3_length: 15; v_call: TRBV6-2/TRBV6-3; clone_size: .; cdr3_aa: CASSYYDRFTDTQYF; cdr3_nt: TGTGCCAGCAGTTACTATGACAGGTTCACAGATACGCAGTATTTT
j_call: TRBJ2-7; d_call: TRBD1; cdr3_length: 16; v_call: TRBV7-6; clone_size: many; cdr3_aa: CASSLGPGDRGNEQYF; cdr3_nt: TGTGCCAGCAGCTTAGGCCCCGGTGACAGGGGCAACGAGCAGTACTTC
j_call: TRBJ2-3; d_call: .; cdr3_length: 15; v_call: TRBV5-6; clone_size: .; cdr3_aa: CASSLVGTPPDTQYF; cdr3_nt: TGTGCCAGCAGCTTGGTGGGGACCCCTCCGGATACGCAGTATTTT
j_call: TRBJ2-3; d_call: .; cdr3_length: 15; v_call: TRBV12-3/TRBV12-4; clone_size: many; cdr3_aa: CASSAGGAFGDTQYF; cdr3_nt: TGTGCCAGCAGTGCCGGGGGTGCCTTTGGAGATACGCAGTATTTT
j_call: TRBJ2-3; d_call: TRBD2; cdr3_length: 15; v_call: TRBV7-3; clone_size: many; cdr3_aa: CASSTGLAKTDTQYF; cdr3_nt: TGTGCCAGCAGCACTGGACTAGCAAAAACAGATACGCAGTATTTT
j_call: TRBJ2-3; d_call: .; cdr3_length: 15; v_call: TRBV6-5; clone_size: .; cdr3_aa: CASSYNSASTDTQYF; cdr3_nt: TGTGCCAGCAGTTACAATTCGGCTTCTACAGATACGCAGTATTTT
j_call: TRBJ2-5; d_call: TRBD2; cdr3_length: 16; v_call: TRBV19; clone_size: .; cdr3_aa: CASSSRLAGQQETQYF; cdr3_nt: TGTGCCAGTAGTTCCAGACTAGCGGGGCAACAAGAGACCCAGTACTTC
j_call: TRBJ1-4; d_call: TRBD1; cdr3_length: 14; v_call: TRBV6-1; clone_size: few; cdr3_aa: CASRGQGSNEKLFF; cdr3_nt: TGTGCCAGCAGGGGACAGGGGAGTAATGAAAAACTGTTTTTT